These 6 T cell receptor beta chains originate from one sample sequenced in a study of cytomegalovirus exposure and HLA in healthy donors. PCR was performed using 60 Vbeta and 13 Jbeta primers. Clones were read by immunoSEQ multiplex PCR, and TCRdb kept only the in-frame ones, dropping some. This listing includes about 53,000 clones. Source material: PBMCs. Receptor source: a woman aged 18-30 years in good health and CMV-seronegative.

The J gene is TRBJ1-5, the V gene TRBV25-1, with TRBD1 as a possible D gene (5 bases). Between the trimmed V and J ends, which lost 3 bases and 4 bases, there was a span of 13 bases. Germline CDR1 is MGHDK and CDR2 is SYGVNS. The CDR3 length is 15 residues. This CDR3 reads CASSEAGGRNQPQHF. CDR3 sequence (DNA): TGTGCCAGCAGTGAGGCGGGGGGAAGGAATCAGCCCCAGCATTTT.

This rearrangement joins TRBV6-5 to TRBJ2-1; tentative D call: TRBD2 (6 bases). V was clipped by 4 bases and J by 4 bases, with 17 bases between them. Germline CDR1 reads MNHEY; CDR2 reads SVGAGI. The CDR3 length is 16 residues. The CDR3 protein is CASSLIGEVGYNEQFF. In nucleotides, the CDR3 is TGTGCCAGCAGTTTAATCGGGGAGGTGGGGTACAATGAGCAGTTCTTC.

The chain carries TRBV29-1 and TRBJ2-3, with TRBD2 matching over 7 bases. V lost 4 bases, J lost 3 bases, and 7 bases stayed unmatched. The length of the CDR3 is 14 residues. Germline V lookup: CDR1 SQVTM, CDR2 ANQGSEA. CDR3 DNA: TGCAGCGTTGGTCGGGCGGGAGCTACAGATACGCAGTATTTT. Translation: CSVGRAGATDTQYF.

J is TRBJ2-5 and V is TRBV19; 7 bases agree with TRBD2. CDR1 is LNHDA and CDR2 is SQIVND in the germline V gene (reference sequence). The CDR3 has 15 amino acids. The ends lost 5 bases at V and 5 bases at J; junction bases unmatched: 11. CDR3 sequence: CASSPGTGGWETQYF. In nucleotides, the CDR3 is TGTGCCAGTAGTCCCGGGACGGGGGGTTGGGAGACCCAGTACTTC.

The rearrangement links TRBV29-1 to TRBJ2-3, with D possibly TRBD1 on 6 matching bases. Germline V CDR1 and CDR2: SQVTM, ANQGSEA. This CDR3 contains 14 residues. Trimming shortened V by 6 bases and J by 4 bases, and 17 bases separated the two germline ends. CDR3 amino acids: CSVGWFRGPDTQYF. The DNA of the CDR3 is TGCAGCGTCGGGTGGTTCAGGGGCCCAGATACGCAGTATTTT.

This rearrangement joins TRBV5-4 to TRBJ2-3; 7 bases align to TRBD2. The CDR3 totals 13 residues. CDR1 is SGHNT, CDR2 YYREEE, per germline (reference sequence). V was pared by 2 bases and J by 7 bases, with 4 bases of the junction left unmatched. As DNA, the CDR3 is TGTGCCAGCAGCTTATGGGGGGGGAATACGCAGTATTTT. This sequence encodes CASSLWGGNTQYF.